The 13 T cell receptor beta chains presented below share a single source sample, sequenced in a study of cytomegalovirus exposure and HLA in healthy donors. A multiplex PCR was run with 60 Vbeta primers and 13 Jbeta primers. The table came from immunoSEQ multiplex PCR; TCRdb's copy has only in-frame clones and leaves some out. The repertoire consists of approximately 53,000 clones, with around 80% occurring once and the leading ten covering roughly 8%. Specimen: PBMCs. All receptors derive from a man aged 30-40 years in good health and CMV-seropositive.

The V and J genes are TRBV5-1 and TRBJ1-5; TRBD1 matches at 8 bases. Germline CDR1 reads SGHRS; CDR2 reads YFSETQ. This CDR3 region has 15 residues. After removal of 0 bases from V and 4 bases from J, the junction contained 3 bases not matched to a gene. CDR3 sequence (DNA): TGCGCCAGCAGCTTGGGACAGGGGATAAATCAGCCCCAGCATTTT. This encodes CASSLGQGINQPQHF.

As DNA, the CDR3 is TGCGCCAGCAGTGAGGGGCTTGGTGTAGAGCAGTTCTTC. Its translation: CASSEGLGVEQFF. V is TRBV10-2 and J is TRBJ2-1; D is unresolved. The CDR3 spans 13 residues. The V end lost 2 bases, the J end lost 10 bases, and 12 bases lay between the germline ends. Germline-derived CDR1 and CDR2 are WSHSY and SAAADI.

DNA of the CDR3: TGTGCCAGCAGCTACAGGGACGGAAACACCATATATTTT. It yields the protein CASSYRDGNTIYF. The chain recombines TRBV7-2 with TRBJ1-3; tentatively, D is TRBD1 (6 bases). The ends were cut back, 4 bases at V and 4 bases at J, with 8 bases in the middle. Germline-derived CDR1 and CDR2 are SGHTA and FQGNSA. CDR3 length equals 13 residues.

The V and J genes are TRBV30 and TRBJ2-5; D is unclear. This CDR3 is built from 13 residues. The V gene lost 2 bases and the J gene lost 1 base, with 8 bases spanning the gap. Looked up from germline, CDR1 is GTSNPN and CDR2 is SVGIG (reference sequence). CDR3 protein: CAWSSSAQETQYF. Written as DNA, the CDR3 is TGTGCCTGGAGTTCCAGTGCCCAAGAGACCCAGTACTTC.

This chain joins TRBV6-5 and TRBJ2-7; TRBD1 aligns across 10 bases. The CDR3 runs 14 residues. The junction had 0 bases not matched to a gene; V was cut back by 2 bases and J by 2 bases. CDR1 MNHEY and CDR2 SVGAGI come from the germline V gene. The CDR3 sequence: CASSYGTGAYEQYF. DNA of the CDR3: TGTGCCAGCAGTTACGGGACAGGGGCCTACGAGCAGTACTTC.

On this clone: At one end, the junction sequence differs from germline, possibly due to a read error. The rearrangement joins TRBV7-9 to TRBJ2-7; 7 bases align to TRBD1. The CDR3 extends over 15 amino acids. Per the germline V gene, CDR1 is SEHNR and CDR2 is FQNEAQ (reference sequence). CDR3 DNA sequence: TGTTCCAGCAGCTCCCCCGGGACAGCATACTACGAGCAGTACTTC. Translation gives CSSSSPGTAYYEQYF.

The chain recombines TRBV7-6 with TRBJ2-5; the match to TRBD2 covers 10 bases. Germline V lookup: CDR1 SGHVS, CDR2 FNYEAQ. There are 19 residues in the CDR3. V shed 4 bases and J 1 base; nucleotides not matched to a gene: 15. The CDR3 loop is CASSSHQQKERGGQETQYF. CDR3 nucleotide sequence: TGTGCCAGCAGCTCCCACCAACAAAAGGAGCGGGGGGGCCAAGAGACCCAGTACTTC.

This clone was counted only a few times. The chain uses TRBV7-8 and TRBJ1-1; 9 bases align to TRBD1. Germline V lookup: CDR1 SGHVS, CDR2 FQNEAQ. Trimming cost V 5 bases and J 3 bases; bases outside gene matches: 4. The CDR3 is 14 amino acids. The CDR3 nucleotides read TGTGCCAGCAGCGTCGGACAGGGGCACACTGAAGCTTTCTTT. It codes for CASSVGQGHTEAFF.

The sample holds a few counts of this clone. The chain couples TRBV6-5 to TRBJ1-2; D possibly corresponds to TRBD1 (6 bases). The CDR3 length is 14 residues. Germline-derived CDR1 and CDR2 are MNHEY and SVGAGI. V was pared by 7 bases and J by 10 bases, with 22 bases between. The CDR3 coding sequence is TGTGCCAGCATTTCCCTTACAGGGAAGGATCTCTACACCTTC. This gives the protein CASISLTGKDLYTF.

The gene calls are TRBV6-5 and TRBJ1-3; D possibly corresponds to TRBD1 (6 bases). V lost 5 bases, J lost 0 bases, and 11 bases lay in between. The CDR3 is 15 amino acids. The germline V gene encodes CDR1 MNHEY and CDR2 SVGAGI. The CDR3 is CASSRAGDSGNTIYF. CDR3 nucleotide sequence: TGTGCCAGCAGTAGGGCAGGGGACTCTGGAAACACCATATATTTT.

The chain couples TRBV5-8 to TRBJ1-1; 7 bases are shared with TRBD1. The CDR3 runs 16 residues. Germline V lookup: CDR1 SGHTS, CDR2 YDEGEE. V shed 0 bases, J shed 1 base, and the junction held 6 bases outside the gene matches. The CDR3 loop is CASSLGQGQANTEAFF. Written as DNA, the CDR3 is TGTGCCAGCAGCTTGGGACAGGGCCAGGCGAACACTGAAGCTTTCTTT.

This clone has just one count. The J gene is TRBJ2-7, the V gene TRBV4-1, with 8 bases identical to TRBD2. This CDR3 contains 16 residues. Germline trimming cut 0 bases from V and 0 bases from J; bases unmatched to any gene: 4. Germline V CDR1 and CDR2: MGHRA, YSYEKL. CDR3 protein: CASSQEAAGASYEQYF. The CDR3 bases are TGCGCCAGCAGCCAAGAGGCAGCGGGGGCCTCCTACGAGCAGTACTTC.

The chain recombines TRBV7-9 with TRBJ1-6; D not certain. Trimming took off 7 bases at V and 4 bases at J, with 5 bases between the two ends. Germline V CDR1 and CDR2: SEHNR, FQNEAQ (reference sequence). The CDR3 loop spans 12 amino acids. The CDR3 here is CASTLYNSPLHF. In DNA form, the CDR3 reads TGTGCCAGCACACTATATAATTCACCCCTCCACTTT.